The clone carrying this T cell receptor beta chain has more than one count but fewer than ten. Its antigen is not known. Each CDR3 protein gets one entry after TCRdb re-called the RT-PCR reads with MiXCR. The sample holds 530,000 or so distinct CDR3 sequences; roughly 10% are singletons and the top ten take roughly 10%. The data originate from a study of response to subunit inactivated influenza vaccine. Regarding the study as a whole: Authors suggested each seasonal influenza vaccination recruits few new T cells.

The CDR3 spans 17 residues. V shed 0 bases and J shed 0 bases, with 15 bases lying between them. CDR1 is LGHNA and CDR2 is YNFKEQ in the germline V gene. The J gene is TRBJ2-7, the V gene TRBV4-2; D gene unclear. The TCR comes from a man aged 50-59 years who received an inactivated influenza vaccine. Sequencing used PBMCs from blood, obtained on the day of vaccination. CDR3 in amino acids: CASSQDLPTTYSYEQYF. The CDR3, as DNA: TGTGCCAGCAGCCAAGATTTACCTACCACTTACTCCTACGAGCAGTACTTC.